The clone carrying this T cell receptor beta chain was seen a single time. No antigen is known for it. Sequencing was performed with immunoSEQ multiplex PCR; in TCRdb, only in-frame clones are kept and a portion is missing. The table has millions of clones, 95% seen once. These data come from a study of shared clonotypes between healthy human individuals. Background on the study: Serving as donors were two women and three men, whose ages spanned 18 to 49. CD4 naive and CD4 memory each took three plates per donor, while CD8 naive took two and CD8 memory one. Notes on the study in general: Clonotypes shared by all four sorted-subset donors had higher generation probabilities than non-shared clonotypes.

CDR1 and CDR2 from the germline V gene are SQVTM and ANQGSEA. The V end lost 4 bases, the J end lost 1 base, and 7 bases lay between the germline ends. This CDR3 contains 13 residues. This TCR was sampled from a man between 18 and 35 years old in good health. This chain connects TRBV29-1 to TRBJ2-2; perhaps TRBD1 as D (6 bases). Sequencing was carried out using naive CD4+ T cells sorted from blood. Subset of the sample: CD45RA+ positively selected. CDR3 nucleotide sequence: TGCAGCGTTGGACAGGTGAACACCGGGGAGCTGTTTTTT. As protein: CSVGQVNTGELFF.